This record covers a single T cell receptor (beta chain). What it binds is unknown. Assay used: immunoSEQ multiplex PCR; TCRdb lists only in-frame clones, some missing. The sample has approximately 3,500 clones, around 85% seen once. Repertoires were sampled repeatedly during chemoradiotherapy. CDR1 and CDR2 from the germline V gene are ENHRY and SYGVKD. The CDR3 covers 13 residues. Deletions cut 3 bases from V and 6 bases from J, with 9 bases between. This sample is part of a study of chemoradiotherapy in HPV16-positive cancers. The overall study: Functional T-cell assays on a couple of HPV16-positive patients' cells defined candidate HPV-specific clones and common TCR motifs. The study's findings and limits: Functional assays defining HPV-specific T cells used only a couple of HPV16-positive patients. During treatment, candidate HPV-specific clones and E7-related motifs expanded in tumor.

This specimen was tumor tissue, taken from a patient who underwent chemoradiotherapy. This receptor was taken from a human donor with HPV-associated anogenital cancer. The rearrangement uses TRBV10-3 and TRBJ2-1, with D unresolved. The CDR3 spells CAISDRNSNEQFF. The CDR3 DNA reads as TGTGCCATCAGTGATAGAAACAGCAATGAGCAGTTCTTC.